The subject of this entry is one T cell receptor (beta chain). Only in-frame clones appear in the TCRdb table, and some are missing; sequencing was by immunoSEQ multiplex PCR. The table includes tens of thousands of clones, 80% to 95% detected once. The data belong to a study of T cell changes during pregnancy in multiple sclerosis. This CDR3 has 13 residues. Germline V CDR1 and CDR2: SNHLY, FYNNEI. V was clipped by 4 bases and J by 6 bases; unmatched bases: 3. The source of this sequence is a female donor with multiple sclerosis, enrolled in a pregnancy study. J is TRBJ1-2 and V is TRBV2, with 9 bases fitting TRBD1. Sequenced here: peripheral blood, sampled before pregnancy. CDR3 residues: CASSVQGANGYTF. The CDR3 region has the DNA TGTGCCAGCAGTGTACAGGGGGCCAATGGCTACACCTTC.